This T cell receptor (beta chain) stems from a study of T cell responses to AZD1222 COVID-19 vaccine (dated by TCRdb to the early 2020s). Broadly, across the study: A total of 233 trial participants underwent TCR sequencing, of whom 200 to 220 received two doses of AZD1222 and some 26 received two doses of the MenACWY control vaccine. Enrollment into the trials was organized by age into subgroups of 18-55, 56-69 and 70-plus years, and those subgroups contained around 150, 28 and 57 TCR-sequenced participants, respectively.

Results and caveats for the whole study, not just this receptor: Reportedly, almost half of the unique spike-specific TCRs recognized epitopes lying outside the regions that are mutated in the B.1.351 and B.1.1.7 variants. Participants were mostly white British, with more females than males. The authors suggested clonal diversity may have been underestimated. CD4 TCRs associated with the vaccine covered the entire spike protein, and the dominant responses were in regions 160-218 and 743-854. Because no samples from the day 14 peak response were available, repertoires could be characterized only after the peak T cell response. Only six AZD1222 recipients were SARS-CoV-2 seropositive at baseline, limiting conclusions about previously exposed vaccinees. After two AZD1222 doses, both the breadth and the depth of spike-specific TCRs were significantly higher than at day 0 and than in MenACWY recipients. In the small 56-69-year group, the increase in depth fell short of significance, most likely because of low power.

The CDR3 regions of human TCRbeta chains were analyzed by immunosequencing. The authors processed their data as follows. Repertoire TCRs were matched against a reference library of SARS-CoV-2-specific TCRs generated with the MIRA antigen-specificity platform. Breadth was defined as the fraction of unique TCRs that were SARS-CoV-2-associated, and depth was defined as the fraction of total T cells that were SARS-CoV-2-associated. Using the MIRA data, each spike-specific TCR was assigned both to the spike region to which the TCR was reactive and to a CD4 or CD8 class. Log10-transformed breadth and depth values were compared by one-way ANOVA with Sidak's multiple comparisons tests. Sourced from immuneACCESS, this table was stored by TCRdb with only in-frame sequences that have V and J called. A share of the clones is absent; for the studies checked, an unresolved V gene accounts for under half, and the remainder has no known explanation. That table supplies the V and J calls and clone size; D and trimming were determined from the DNA. The sample table contains more than 100,000 clones; only one count was recorded for 85% to 95% of them. The top ten hold more than 4.5% of the sample.

The sample's time point label, in plain terms: about 28 days (+/-7) after the second vaccine dose. Because spike-specific TCR depth and breadth did not differ between the two schedules, AZD1222 recipients who got a second dose at roughly 4 weeks were pooled with those who got a second dose at roughly 12 weeks. The vaccinee samples were drawn from two UK trials, COV001 and COV002, one of which was a single-blind randomized controlled phase 2/3 trial testing AZD1222 (ChAdOx1 nCoV-19) in healthy adults. For TCRbeta chain sequencing, PBMC samples were collected from trial participants at day 0 and at day 28 after the second dose. Per the germline V gene (reference sequence), LNHDA is the CDR1 and SQIVND is the CDR2. CDR3 length: 18 amino acids, cysteine to phenylalanine. The retained sequence is limited to the CDR3, 54 bases, with the frame set at the first base. V sheds 0 bases and J sheds 0 bases, leaving 16 bases between their ends.

In regard to this clone: The specificity of this receptor is unknown. No base quality information exists; no much larger clone differs at one position.

The specimen was peripheral blood, collected 28 days after the second AZD1222 dose. The TCR originated in an adult who received the AZD1222 COVID-19 vaccine. The rearrangement combines TRBV19 with TRBJ2-3; the best D guess is TRBD2, with 6 bases matching. The base sequence is TGTGCCAGTAGTATAGATCGGGTTGGAGGGATGAGCACAGATACGCAGTATTTT. It is translated as CASSIDRVGGMSTDTQYF.